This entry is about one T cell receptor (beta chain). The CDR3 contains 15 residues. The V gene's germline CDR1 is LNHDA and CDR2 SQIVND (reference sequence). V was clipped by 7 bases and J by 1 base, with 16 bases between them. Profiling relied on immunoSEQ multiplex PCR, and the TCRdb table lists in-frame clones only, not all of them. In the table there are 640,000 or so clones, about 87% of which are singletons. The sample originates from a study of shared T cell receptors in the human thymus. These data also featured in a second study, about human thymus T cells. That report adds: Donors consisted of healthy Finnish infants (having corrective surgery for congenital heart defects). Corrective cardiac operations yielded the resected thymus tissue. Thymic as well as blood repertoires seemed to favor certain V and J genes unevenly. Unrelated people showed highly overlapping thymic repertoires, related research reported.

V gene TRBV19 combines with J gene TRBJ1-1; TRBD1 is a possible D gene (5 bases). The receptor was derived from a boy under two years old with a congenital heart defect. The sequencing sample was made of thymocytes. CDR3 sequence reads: CASTPMGPGNTEAFF. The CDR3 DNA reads TGTGCCAGTACCCCGATGGGGCCCGGGAACACTGAAGCTTTCTTT.